The 28 T cell receptor beta chains below come from one sample, sequenced in a study of response to subunit inactivated influenza vaccine. TCRdb analysed the RT-PCR reads with MiXCR anew, one entry per CDR3 protein. Counted here are 500,000 to 700,000 distinct CDR3 sequences, around a quarter occurring once; the ten biggest clones make up around 2.8%. Another study also made use of these data, one on T cells expressing NK-cell markers. Per that paper: What made the TCR beta cDNA was 5'RACE template switching with UMIs.

The specimen comprised CD4+ T cells sorted from PBMCs, sampled roughly 12 days after vaccination. Every receptor here comes from a man between 50 and 59 years old who received an inactivated influenza vaccine.

This clonotype appeared a single time. The CDR3 protein is CASSFAGVTDTQYF. In DNA form, the CDR3 reads TGTGCCAGCAGCTTTGCAGGGGTCACAGATACGCAGTATTTT. V usage is TRBV7-2 and J usage is TRBJ2-3; tentative D call: TRBD1 (6 bases). Germline assignment: CDR1 SGHTA and CDR2 FQGNSA. V was pared by 3 bases and J by 2 bases, with 9 bases between. This CDR3 comprises 14 residues.

This clonotype was detected only a few times. The chain recombines TRBV6-2 or TRBV6-3 with TRBJ2-7; 8 positions match TRBD2. V dropped 4 bases and J dropped 6; count of bases not matched to a gene: 8. This CDR3 contains 14 residues. Germline assignment: CDR1 MNHEY and CDR2 SVGEGT. The CDR3 is CASSWVPAGGEQYF. Here the CDR3 DNA reads TGTGCCAGCAGTTGGGTCCCGGCGGGAGGCGAGCAGTACTTC.

V usage is TRBV28 and J usage is TRBJ2-7, with 12 bases that match TRBD2. Losses at the gene ends were 10 bases for V and 2 bases for J; bases not matched to a gene: 6. The V gene's germline CDR1 is MDHEN and CDR2 SYDVKM. The CDR3 runs to 14 residues. The CDR3 reads CATRRTSGTYEQYF. The CDR3 DNA follows: TGTGCCACCCGGCGGACTAGCGGGACCTACGAGCAGTACTTC.

This clonotype was detected only a few times. V and J are TRBV5-1 and TRBJ1-3; D not resolved. The CDR3 has 12 residues. CDR1 is SGHRS, CDR2 YFSETQ, per germline. With 0 bases removed from V and 8 bases from J, the gap between germline ends came to 6 bases. CDR3 amino acids: CASSLDGDTIYF. CDR3 DNA sequence: TGCGCCAGCAGCTTGGATGGGGACACCATATATTTT.

This clonotype was observed at least ten times. The V call is TRBV12-3 or TRBV12-4, the J call TRBJ2-4, with D perhaps TRBD2 (7 bases). The CDR3 sequence is 15 residues long. V lost 5 bases and J lost 4, with 15 bases in between. In DNA, the CDR3 is TGTGCCAGCAGTCCAAATCGGGGGGCGAAAAACATTCAGTACTTC. It translates to CASSPNRGAKNIQYF.

The table lists this clonotype with a few counts. The V call is TRBV5-1, the J call TRBJ2-7; 14 bases fit TRBD2. Germline V gene data show CDR1 as SGHRS and CDR2 as YFSETQ. The V gene end was trimmed by 3 bases and the J gene end by 6 bases; junction bases not matched to a gene: 5. The length of the CDR3 is 15 residues. The CDR3: CASSSGTSGSGEQYF. DNA of the CDR3: TGCGCCAGCAGCTCTGGGACTAGCGGGAGTGGCGAGCAGTACTTC.

The chain joins TRBV25-1 to TRBJ2-2; the D gene could be TRBD1 or TRBD2 (5 bases each). The CDR3 sequence is 14 residues long. Trimming left V 2 bases short and J 8 bases short, with 12 bases between. Germline V gives CDR1 MGHDK, CDR2 SYGVNS. The CDR3 loop reads CASSEGDLGGELFF. The DNA of the CDR3 is TGTGCCAGCAGTGAAGGGGACCTGGGGGGGGAGCTGTTTTTT.

The rearrangement links TRBV20-1 to TRBJ2-7, with D perhaps TRBD1 (6 bases). Trimming removed 2 bases from V and 3 bases from J, with 17 bases in between. This CDR3 has 15 residues. Germline assignment: CDR1 DFQATT and CDR2 SNEGSKA (reference sequence). Here the CDR3 reads CSARRGQGTVYEQYF. The CDR3 region has the DNA TGCAGTGCTAGAAGGGGCCAGGGGACGGTCTACGAGCAGTACTTC.

The chain recombines TRBV7-3 with TRBJ2-7; unclear D gene. Per germline, CDR1 SGHTA and CDR2 FQGTGA. V lost 0 bases and J lost 5, with 8 bases in between. The CDR3 contains 13 residues. CDR3 nucleotide sequence: TGTGCCAGCAGCTTAACGGTATCCGACGAGCAGTACTTC. Encoded protein: CASSLTVSDEQYF.

A few counts support this clonotype. The chain couples TRBV15 to TRBJ1-5, with 9 bases fitting TRBD1. V lost 2 bases to trimming and J lost 5 bases; unmatched junction nucleotides: 7. The CDR3 is 16 residues long. Germline CDR1 is LNHNV and CDR2 is YYDKDF (reference sequence). CDR3 residues: CATSRHGTGRDQPQHF. CDR3 coding DNA: TGTGCCACCAGCAGACACGGGACAGGGAGGGATCAGCCCCAGCATTTT.

The chain links TRBV11-3 to TRBJ2-1, with TRBD1 matching 9 bases. The CDR3 contains 14 residues. J was trimmed by 7 bases and V by 1 base; bases with no gene match: 2. Per germline, CDR1 SGHNT and CDR2 YENEEA. CDR3 residues: CASSLGGQGNEQFF. For the CDR3, the DNA is TGTGCCAGCAGCTTAGGGGGACAGGGAAATGAGCAGTTCTTC.

This clonotype was seen more than once but under ten times. The chain carries TRBV7-2 and TRBJ2-7; perhaps TRBD2 as D (7 bases). The CDR3 is 14 amino acids. CDR1 SGHTA and CDR2 FQGNSA come from the germline V gene. Trimming pared 7 bases from V and 1 base from J, leaving 14 bases between. CDR3 protein: CASKPAGASYEQYF. As DNA, the CDR3 is TGTGCCAGCAAACCCGCGGGGGCTTCCTACGAGCAGTACTTC. Using reference TRBV7-2 and TRBJ2-7 for the parts outside the CDR3, the full variable domain is GAGVSQSPSNKVTEKGKDVELRCDPISGHTALYWYRQSLGQGLEFLIYFQGNSAPDKSGLPSDRFSAERTGGSVSTLTIQRTQQEDSAVYLCASKPAGASYEQYFGPGTRLTVT.

This clonotype has more than one count but fewer than ten. This chain joins TRBV5-1 and TRBJ2-7; weak D call: TRBD1 (6 bases). V dropped 5 bases and J dropped 6 bases, with 21 bases sitting between them. The CDR3 runs to 15 residues. From germline, CDR1 is SGHRS and CDR2 YFSETQ. DNA for the CDR3: TGCGCCAGCAGGGCCCCCGCACAGGGATCCAGCGAGCAGTACTTC. Protein sequence: CASRAPAQGSSEQYF.

This clonotype has more than one count but fewer than ten. An end of the junction does not agree with germline; a read error may underlie this. The CDR3 loop reads CASTHGGGPRTATQYF. The CDR3 DNA sequence: TGTGCCAGCACCCACGGCGGGGGGCCACGCACAGCTACGCAGTATTTT. The chain carries TRBV28 and TRBJ2-3, with TRBD2 identical over 8 bases. The CDR3 length is 16 residues. Germline V CDR1 and CDR2: MDHEN, SYDVKM.

This clonotype was counted only a few times. In DNA, the CDR3 is TGTGCCACCAGCAGAGGGACAGGGGGCGTTCAACTGTACTTC. This sequence encodes CATSRGTGGVQLYF. The chain couples TRBV15 to TRBJ2-7; 11 nucleotides agree with TRBD1. Unmatched junction bases numbered 8, after V lost 1 base and J lost 12 bases. The CDR3 sequence is 14 residues long. CDR1 LNHNV and CDR2 YYDKDF come from the germline V gene (reference sequence). The variable domain in full, completed from reference TRBV15 and TRBJ2-7, reads DAMVIQNPRYQVTQFGKPVTLSCSQTLNHNVMYWYQQKSSQAPKLLFHYYDKDFNNEADTPDNFQSRRPNTSFCFLDIRSPGLGDTAMYLCATSRGTGGVQLYFGPGTRLTVT.

There are a few counts of this clonotype. The chain joins TRBV7-9 to TRBJ1-1, with a weak D call TRBD1 (5 bases). Looked up from germline, CDR1 is SEHNR and CDR2 is FQNEAQ (reference sequence). Between the trimmed V and J ends, which lost 7 bases and 6 bases, there was a span of 18 bases. The CDR3 extends over 14 amino acids. The chain's CDR3 is CASNPRQNTPEAFF. The CDR3 DNA reads TGTGCCAGCAACCCCCGACAGAACACTCCTGAAGCTTTCTTT. Full variable domain (missing parts from reference TRBV7-9 and TRBJ1-1): DTGVSQNPRHKITKRGQNVTFRCDPISEHNRLYWYRQTLGQGPEFLTYFQNEAQLEKSRLLSDRFSAERPKGSFSTLEIQRTEQGDSAMYLCASNPRQNTPEAFFGQGTRLTVV.

The chain recombines TRBV7-8 with TRBJ2-1; 11 nucleotides line up with TRBD1. From germline, CDR1 is SGHVS and CDR2 FQNEAQ. The junction had 7 bases not matched to a gene; V was cut back by 5 bases and J by 1 base. There are 17 residues in the CDR3. In DNA, the CDR3 is TGTGCCAGCAGCGAGAGGACAGGGGGCAGTTCCTACAATGAGCAGTTCTTC. This encodes CASSERTGGSSYNEQFF.

This clonotype has a handful of counts. This chain uses TRBV12-3 or TRBV12-4 with TRBJ1-2; 7 bases align to TRBD1. Germline trimming cut 6 bases from V and 7 bases from J; bases unmatched to any gene: 5. CDR3 size: 12 residues. The CDR3 coding sequence is TGTGCCAGCAGCCGGACAGGCGCTGGCTACACCTTC. Residues: CASSRTGAGYTF.

The V call is TRBV6-1, the J call TRBJ2-2; D remains unclear. The V gene's germline CDR1 is MNHNS and CDR2 SASEGT. There are 15 residues in the CDR3. The ends were cut back, 7 bases at V and 0 bases at J, with 12 bases in the middle. In DNA form, the CDR3 reads TGTGCCAGCAAGGGTCTTCCCGCGAACACCGGGGAGCTGTTTTTT. Protein product: CASKGLPANTGELFF.

The V gene is TRBV20-1, the J gene TRBJ2-3; D gene ambiguous. The V gene's germline CDR1 is DFQATT and CDR2 SNEGSKA (reference sequence). V lost 2 bases and J lost 4, with 13 bases in between. The CDR3 runs 14 residues. The CDR3 loop is CSARHLDIADTQYF. CDR3 in DNA: TGCAGTGCTAGACATCTCGATATCGCAGATACGCAGTATTTT.

This clonotype turned up a few times. The J gene is TRBJ1-2, the V gene TRBV3-1; D remains ambiguous. The CDR3 has 13 residues. The germline V gene has CDR1 LGHDT and CDR2 YNNKEL (reference sequence). Between the trimmed V and J ends, which lost 1 base and 5 bases, there was a span of 8 bases. In DNA form, the CDR3 reads TGTGCCAGCAGCCAAGGAAGTTTGTATGGCTACACCTTC. Translation: CASSQGSLYGYTF.

V gene TRBV2 combines with J gene TRBJ2-7; 8 bases match TRBD1. The trim removed 4 bases at V and 3 bases at J, leaving 8 bases unmatched. Germline-derived CDR1 and CDR2 are SNHLY and FYNNEI. The CDR3 extends over 15 amino acids. The CDR3 spells CASSGPRTGSYEQYF. The CDR3 DNA reads TGTGCCAGCAGTGGACCCCGGACAGGGAGCTACGAGCAGTACTTC.

This clonotype was seen a handful of times. As DNA, the CDR3 is TGTGCCACCAGCAGAGATCTGGACCCCAAACACCGACTGGACTATGGCTACACCTTC. It is translated as CATSRDLDPKHRLDYGYTF. This sequence joins TRBV15 and TRBJ1-2; D unresolved. From germline, CDR1 is LNHNV and CDR2 YYDKDF (reference sequence). V was shortened by 0 bases and J by 3 bases, with 23 bases between the two germline ends. The CDR3 has 19 residues. The full variable domain, completed using reference TRBV15 and TRBJ1-2, is DAMVIQNPRYQVTQFGKPVTLSCSQTLNHNVMYWYQQKSSQAPKLLFHYYDKDFNNEADTPDNFQSRRPNTSFCFLDIRSPGLGDTAMYLCATSRDLDPKHRLDYGYTFGSGTRLTVV.

This clonotype turned up a few times. The gene calls are TRBV24-1 and TRBJ2-1, with 10 bases lining up with TRBD1. CDR1 and CDR2 from the germline V gene are KGHDR and SFDVKD. CDR3 length equals 16 residues. V was pared by 3 bases and J by 2 bases, with 3 bases of the junction left unmatched. The CDR3 sequence: CATSDRDRGTYNEQFF. CDR3 DNA sequence: TGTGCCACCAGTGATCGGGACAGGGGTACCTACAATGAGCAGTTCTTC.

A single count supports this clonotype. The gene calls are TRBV10-3 and TRBJ2-2, with 12 bases lining up with TRBD2. V dropped 3 bases and J dropped 0; count of bases not matched to a gene: 2. Looked up from germline, CDR1 is ENHRY and CDR2 is SYGVKD. This CDR3 comprises 17 residues. CDR3 sequence: CAISDGLAGPNTGELFF. CDR3 coding DNA: TGTGCCATCAGTGATGGACTAGCGGGACCGAACACCGGGGAGCTGTTTTTT.

This chain links TRBV7-8 with TRBJ2-3; 7 bases map to TRBD1. This CDR3 is 17 amino acids long. Germline CDR1 and CDR2: SGHVS and FQNEAQ. V was pared by 1 base and J by 1 base, with 8 bases of the junction left unmatched. CDR3 sequence: CASSLVGRGMRTDTQYF. The CDR3 coding sequence is TGTGCCAGCAGCTTAGTTGGCAGGGGGATGCGCACAGATACGCAGTATTTT.

This clonotype was counted between two and nine times. This chain links TRBV4-3 with TRBJ2-7; 11 bases are shared with TRBD1. Unmatched junction bases numbered 12, after V lost 2 bases and J lost 6 bases. Germline values: CDR1 LGHNA, CDR2 YSLEER. The length of the CDR3 is 17 residues. CDR3 DNA sequence: TGCGCCAGCAGCCAAAGGGCCGGACAGGGGGCTTCGAGCGAGCAGTACTTC. The encoded protein is CASSQRAGQGASSEQYF.

This clonotype has more than one count but fewer than ten. The J gene is TRBJ2-3, the V gene TRBV10-3, with 9 nucleotides matching TRBD1. The CDR3 spans 15 residues. Per germline, CDR1 ENHRY and CDR2 SYGVKD. Germline trimming cut 6 bases from V and 4 bases from J; bases unmatched to any gene: 8. CDR3 residues: CAISEGQGRPDTQYF. In nucleotides, the CDR3 is TGTGCCATCAGCGAGGGACAGGGACGTCCAGATACGCAGTATTTT.